This T cell receptor (beta chain) came from a study of OX40 agonist ivuxolimab in advanced cancers. Regarding this clone: Its specificity is not known.

Only in-frame clones appear in the TCRdb table, and some are missing; sequencing was by immunoSEQ multiplex PCR. This table has 65,000 to 85,000 clones, about 92% appearing once. The germline CDR1 and CDR2 sequences are SGHNT and YYREEE (reference sequence). V shed 0 bases and J shed 4 bases, with 15 bases lying between them. This CDR3 region has 16 residues. General observations from the study: Dose levels from 0.1 to 3.0 mg/kg saw CD4+ and CD8+ blood T cells expand clonally by week 6.

This chain connects TRBV5-4 to TRBJ2-3; D unclear. The sequences come from CD4+ or CD8+ T cells sorted from blood, collected in a trial of the OX40 agonist ivuxolimab. This sequence originates from an adult with an advanced solid tumor such as melanoma, head and neck, liver or kidney cancer. The DNA for the CDR3 is TGTGCCAGCAGCTTGGCCCGATCCCGTCGGGCAGATACGCAGTATTTT. Its translation is CASSLARSRRADTQYF.